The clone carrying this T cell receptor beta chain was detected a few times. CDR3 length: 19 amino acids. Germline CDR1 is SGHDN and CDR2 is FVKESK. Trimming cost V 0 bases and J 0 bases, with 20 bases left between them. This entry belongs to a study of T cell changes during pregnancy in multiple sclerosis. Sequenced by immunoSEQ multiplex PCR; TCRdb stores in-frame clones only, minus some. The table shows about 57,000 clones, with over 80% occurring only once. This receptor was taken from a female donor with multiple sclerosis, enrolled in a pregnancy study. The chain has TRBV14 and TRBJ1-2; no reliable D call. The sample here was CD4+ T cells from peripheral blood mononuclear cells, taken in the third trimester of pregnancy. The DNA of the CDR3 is TGTGCCAGCAGCCAAGACCGACATTACCGAGGGCTTGCTAACTATGGCTACACCTTC. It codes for CASSQDRHYRGLANYGYTF.